This T cell receptor beta chain originates from a study of blood T cell repertoires in COVID-19. Study background: PBMCs, B-cell-depleted T cells, or T cells provided the cDNA or gDNA that made up the material.

The CDR3 length is 12 residues. CDR1 is SGHNT and CDR2 is YYREEE in the germline V gene (reference sequence). As to this clone: Compared with germline, one end of the junction differs, possibly owing to a read error.

Generated by immunoSEQ multiplex PCR, the TCRdb table keeps only in-frame clones and is missing some. The top ten hold more than 4.5% of the sample, which has about 170,000 clones, around 92% seen once. This receptor was taken from a man between 25 and 39 years old with COVID-19, enrolled during active disease. Sequencing was performed on peripheral blood. The rearrangement joins TRBV5-4 to TRBJ2-2, with D possibly being TRBD2 (6 bases). The CDR3 DNA follows: TGTGCCAGCAGCGGAAACGACGGGGGGCTGTTTTTT. Protein: CASSGNDGGLFF.